Presented here are 29 T cell receptor beta chains from one specimen sequenced in a study of Graves' ophthalmopathy and Graves' hyperthyroidism. Transcripts of RNA were the source for amplifying TCR beta CDR3 regions. First-round RT-PCR relied on HTBI primers, and a second-round multiplex PCR came next. TCRdb redid the calling of the multiplex PCR reads with MiXCR, one entry per CDR3 protein. The sample shows 600,000 to 650,000 distinct CDR3 sequences, 20% to 25% of them seen only once. The sequenced material came from peripheral blood. Receptor source: a young woman with stable Graves' hyperthyroidism. Some clones in this sample may be carry-over from other donors' samples.

Ten or more counts support this clonotype. The rearrangement uses TRBV29-1 and TRBJ2-5; TRBD1 matches 10 bases. With 0 bases clipped from V and 5 bases from J, the junction kept 3 bases outside the gene matches. This CDR3 comprises 14 residues. In germline, CDR1 is SQVTM, CDR2 ANQGSEA. CDR3 loop: CSVEDRTGGETQYF. As DNA, the CDR3 is TGCAGCGTTGAAGATAGGACAGGGGGGGAGACCCAGTACTTC.

The chain combines TRBV29-1 with TRBJ1-1; 8 nucleotides agree with TRBD1. Losses at the gene ends were 4 bases for V and 0 bases for J; bases not matched to a gene: 19. The CDR3 consists of 19 residues. CDR1 and CDR2 (germline): SQVTM, ANQGSEA. The CDR3 nucleotides read TGCAGCGTTGTGTTGGCGTACGTACAGGGGGTATTCATGAACACTGAAGCTTTCTTT. Amino acid sequence: CSVVLAYVQGVFMNTEAFF.

In this sample, this clonotype turned up many times. This rearrangement joins TRBV27 to TRBJ1-6; perhaps TRBD1 as D (5 bases). The V and J ends lost 4 bases and 7 bases respectively, with 14 bases between them. From germline, CDR1 is MNHEY and CDR2 SMNVEV (reference sequence). The CDR3 is made up of 15 amino acids. Here the CDR3 DNA reads TGTGCCAGCAGTTATGGGTTGGGGGGGAATTCACCCCTCCACTTT. Protein: CASSYGLGGNSPLHF.

In this sample, this clonotype turned up a few times. This chain connects TRBV2 to TRBJ1-2, with a tentative D call TRBD1 (5 bases). V was trimmed by 2 bases and J by 6 bases, leaving 13 bases between them. The CDR3 is 14 residues long. The germline V gene encodes CDR1 SNHLY and CDR2 FYNNEI. The CDR3 nucleotides read TGTGCCAGCAGTGAACCCCAAGGGGACCATGGCTACACCTTC. As protein: CASSEPQGDHGYTF. Full variable domain (missing parts from reference TRBV2 and TRBJ1-2): EPEVTQTPSHQVTQMGQEVILRCVPISNHLYFYWYRQILGQKVEFLVSFYNNEISEKSEIFDDQFSVERPDGSNFTLKIRSTKLEDSAMYFCASSEPQGDHGYTFGSGTRLTVV.

This clonotype has at least ten counts. The chain carries TRBV11-2 and TRBJ2-5, with D possibly called TRBD1 or TRBD2 (5 bases each). V was pared by 4 bases and J by 4 bases, with 10 bases between. The CDR3 consists of 13 residues. Germline CDR1 is SGHAT and CDR2 is FQNNGV. In DNA form, the CDR3 reads TGTGCCAGCAGCTCCTCGGGGCGAGAGACCCAGTACTTC. It specifies CASSSSGRETQYF.

This clonotype was seen at least ten times. This sequence joins TRBV6-5 and TRBJ1-6, with 10 nucleotides matching TRBD1. Germline trimming cut 6 bases from V and 2 bases from J; bases unmatched to any gene: 10. This CDR3 is built from 18 residues. In germline, CDR1 is MNHEY, CDR2 SVGAGI. CDR3 in amino acids: CASSRDRGTVTYNSPLHF. The CDR3, as DNA: TGTGCCAGCAGCCGGGACAGGGGCACGGTGACCTATAATTCACCCCTCCACTTT.

Many counts were recorded for this clonotype. The rearrangement links TRBV7-2 to TRBJ1-6, with 8 bases fitting TRBD1. Looked up from germline, CDR1 is SGHTA and CDR2 is FQGNSA. V shed 4 bases, J shed 7 bases, and the junction held 6 bases outside the gene matches. This CDR3 is built from 15 residues. The CDR3 loop reads CASSSPDRANSPLHF. The CDR3 coding sequence is TGTGCCAGCAGCTCACCGGACAGGGCAAATTCACCCCTCCACTTT.

This clonotype has a handful of counts. The chain uses TRBV15 and TRBJ1-1; D is possibly TRBD1 (5 bases). Trimming took off 5 bases at V and 3 bases at J, with 16 bases between the two ends. The CDR3 loop spans 15 amino acids. Germline CDR1 is LNHNV and CDR2 is YYDKDF (reference sequence). For the CDR3, the DNA is TGTGCCACCAGCTCAGGGCGGGTAATTGACACTGAAGCTTTCTTT. Translating it yields CATSSGRVIDTEAFF.

This clonotype was counted many times. This sequence joins TRBV6-4 and TRBJ2-7; 12 bases are shared with TRBD2. The CDR3 totals 14 residues. V dropped 4 bases and J dropped 3; count of bases not matched to a gene: 1. The germline gives CDR1 MRHNA, CDR2 SNTAGT. CDR3 region: CASSVGLAGYEQYF. The CDR3 coding sequence is TGTGCCAGCAGTGTGGGACTAGCGGGCTACGAGCAGTACTTC.

The sample holds many counts of this clonotype. The rearrangement uses TRBV6-2 or TRBV6-3 and TRBJ2-7, with D perhaps given as TRBD1 or TRBD2 (5 bases each). Germline-derived CDR1 and CDR2 are MNHEY and SVGEGT. This CDR3 has 13 amino acids. The ends were cut back, 0 bases at V and 7 bases at J, with 10 bases in the middle. In nucleotides, the CDR3 is TGTGCCAGCAGTTACTCTATCAGGGAGGAGCAGTACTTC. Amino acid sequence: CASSYSIREEQYF.

This clonotype was picked up many times. This sequence joins TRBV28 and TRBJ1-2, with a weak D call TRBD1 (5 bases). V was shortened by 3 bases and J by 5 bases, with 10 bases between the two germline ends. The CDR3 covers 13 residues. Germline V gives CDR1 MDHEN, CDR2 SYDVKM. The CDR3 loop is CASSFSGKYGYTF. In DNA, the CDR3 is TGTGCCAGCAGTTTCTCAGGGAAGTATGGCTACACCTTC.

This clonotype was seen many times. The chain couples TRBV4-2 to TRBJ2-7, with 7 bases matching TRBD2. This CDR3 region has 16 residues. Germline assignment: CDR1 LGHNA and CDR2 YNFKEQ. V lost 4 bases, J lost 4 bases, and 13 bases stayed unmatched. CDR3 DNA: TGTGCCAGCAGCCCAACCGCTAGCGGAGCAGTGTACGAGCAGTACTTC. Its protein is CASSPTASGAVYEQYF.

This clonotype was found many times. The J gene is TRBJ2-7, the V gene TRBV28, with D perhaps given as TRBD1 or TRBD2 (5 bases each). Germline CDR1 MDHEN, CDR2 SYDVKM. V gave up 8 bases and J gave up 0 bases, with 14 bases separating them. This CDR3 contains 14 residues. The CDR3 coding sequence is TGTGCCAGCCAATCTTCGGGGCCCTCCTACGAGCAGTACTTC. Translation gives CASQSSGPSYEQYF. Full variable domain (outside the CDR3, taken from reference TRBV28 and TRBJ2-7): DVKVTQSSRYLVKRTGEKVFLECVQDMDHENMFWYRQDPGLGLRLIYFSYDVKMKEKGDIPEGYSVSREKKERFSLILESASTNQTSMYLCASQSSGPSYEQYFGPGTRLTVT.

The chain joins TRBV6-1 to TRBJ1-3, with D tentatively TRBD1 (6 bases). V was clipped by 2 bases and J by 2 bases, with 13 bases between them. Germline-derived CDR1 and CDR2 are MNHNS and SASEGT. This CDR3 contains 16 residues. CDR3 region: CASSESAGGAGNTIYF. The DNA of the CDR3 is TGTGCCAGCAGTGAATCGGCTGGGGGCGCTGGAAACACCATATATTTT.

This clonotype appeared many times. The rearrangement links TRBV12-3 or TRBV12-4 to TRBJ2-7, with D unclear. The CDR3 is made up of 14 amino acids. V dropped 3 bases and J dropped 3 bases, with 12 bases sitting between them. CDR3 nucleotides: TGTGCCAGCAGTTTTTTGGGCCCTAACTACGAGCAGTACTTC. Its protein product is CASSFLGPNYEQYF.

The chain has TRBV28 and TRBJ2-2; 7 bases agree with TRBD2. Trimming cost V 11 bases and J 1 base; bases outside gene matches: 1. This CDR3 contains 12 residues. The germline CDR1 and CDR2 sequences are MDHEN and SYDVKM. The CDR3 coding sequence is TGTGCCGGGGGGGGGAACACCGGGGAGCTGTTTTTT. Protein product: CAGGGNTGELFF.

This clonotype was recorded many times. The J gene is TRBJ2-7, the V gene TRBV7-9, with 8 bases that match TRBD1. The J segment lost 3 bases and the V segment lost 3 bases, leaving 4 bases of the junction unmatched. Per germline, CDR1 SEHNR and CDR2 FQNEAQ (reference sequence). This CDR3 spans 14 amino acids. DNA of the CDR3: TGTGCCAGCAGCTTTCGGACAGGGTACTACGAGCAGTACTTC. It yields the protein CASSFRTGYYEQYF.

This clonotype was seen ten or more times. The chain carries TRBV12-3 or TRBV12-4 and TRBJ2-5; D might be TRBD2 (6 bases). V was trimmed by 7 bases and J by 4 bases, leaving 10 bases between them. The CDR3 is 12 residues long. CDR3 sequence: CASTEGGETQYF. For the CDR3, the DNA is TGTGCCAGCACCGAGGGAGGAGAGACCCAGTACTTC.

This clonotype was picked up many times. The rearrangement links TRBV20-1 to TRBJ2-7; 8 nucleotides align to TRBD2. J was trimmed by 2 bases and V by 6 bases; bases with no gene match: 12. This CDR3 has 15 amino acids. In germline, CDR1 is DFQATT, CDR2 SNEGSKA (reference sequence). CDR3 amino acids: CSALDWTSFPYEQYF. DNA of the CDR3: TGCAGTGCCCTTGACTGGACTAGCTTCCCCTACGAGCAGTACTTC.

This clonotype was picked up many times. The chain links TRBV6-2 or TRBV6-3 to TRBJ2-5, with TRBD2 matching over 9 bases. After removal of 0 bases from V and 2 bases from J, the junction contained 7 bases not matched to a gene. Germline V gene lookup returns CDR1 MNHEY and CDR2 SVGEGT. The CDR3 consists of 17 residues. CDR3 DNA: TGTGCCAGCAGTTACTCAGGTCTAGCGGGACATCAAGAGACCCAGTACTTC. It translates to CASSYSGLAGHQETQYF.

Many counts were recorded for this clonotype. The V and J genes are TRBV10-3 and TRBJ1-1, with 9 bases that match TRBD1. Germline trimming cut 0 bases from V and 2 bases from J; bases unmatched to any gene: 7. This CDR3 spans 17 amino acids. Germline V lookup: CDR1 ENHRY, CDR2 SYGVKD. The CDR3 is CAISESIRGQGNTEAFF. The CDR3 nucleotides are TGTGCCATCAGTGAGTCGATCAGGGGACAGGGAAACACTGAAGCTTTCTTT.

The table lists this clonotype with many counts. The genes are TRBV20-1 and TRBJ2-7; 7 nucleotides match TRBD1. After removal of 5 bases from V and 5 bases from J, the junction contained 9 bases not matched to a gene. Looked up from germline, CDR1 is DFQATT and CDR2 is SNEGSKA (reference sequence). This CDR3 is 13 amino acids long. The CDR3 reads CSALDRVKDEQYF. CDR3 coding DNA: TGCAGTGCTTTAGACAGGGTAAAGGACGAGCAGTACTTC.

The chain combines TRBV3-1 with TRBJ1-1, with D tentatively TRBD1 (5 bases). Trimming took off 4 bases at V and 5 bases at J, with 14 bases between the two ends. Germline V gene lookup returns CDR1 LGHDT and CDR2 YNNKEL (reference sequence). The CDR3 totals 14 residues. CDR3 region: CASSLRGQGTEAFF. DNA of the CDR3: TGTGCCAGCAGCCTGCGGGGCCAGGGAACTGAAGCTTTCTTT.

CDR3 sequence (DNA): TGTGCCAGCAGGGAGATCTCCGGGACAGGGGGCACTGAAGCTTTCTTT. Translated, it gives CASREISGTGGTEAFF. The V and J genes are TRBV6-1 and TRBJ1-1; 11 nucleotides align to TRBD1. The CDR3 is made up of 16 amino acids. Germline values: CDR1 MNHNS, CDR2 SASEGT. V gave up 6 bases and J gave up 4 bases; unmatched junction bases: 10.

This clonotype was recorded at least ten times. The rearrangement links TRBV6-5 to TRBJ2-2; 7 nucleotides match TRBD2. This CDR3 contains 15 residues. J lost 7 bases, V lost 4 bases, and 9 bases had no gene match. Looked up from germline, CDR1 is MNHEY and CDR2 is SVGAGI. The CDR3 loop is CASSLSGGGNGELFF. CDR3 DNA sequence: TGTGCCAGCAGTTTAAGTGGGGGGGGAAACGGGGAGCTGTTTTTT.

This clonotype was observed a few times. The rearrangement uses TRBV30 and TRBJ1-2, with D possibly being TRBD1 (5 bases). Germline V lookup: CDR1 GTSNPN, CDR2 SVGIG (reference sequence). V gave up 0 bases and J gave up 6 bases, with 14 bases separating them. The CDR3 loop spans 14 amino acids. The CDR3 is CAWSVPFTGDGYTF. CDR3 sequence (DNA): TGTGCCTGGAGTGTACCTTTTACAGGTGATGGCTACACCTTC.

This clonotype was detected ten times or more. The chain carries TRBV9 and TRBJ2-5; 8 bases match TRBD1. The trim removed 1 base at V and 4 bases at J, leaving 6 bases unmatched. CDR1 is SGDLS, CDR2 YYNGEE, per germline. The CDR3 extends over 15 amino acids. In nucleotides, the CDR3 is TGTGCCAGCAGCGTAAAGGACAGGGTTGGAGAGACCCAGTACTTC. This codes for CASSVKDRVGETQYF.

This clonotype has at least ten counts. The chain carries TRBV9 and TRBJ2-5, with D tentatively TRBD2 (7 bases). This CDR3 region has 16 residues. Trimming took 0 bases from V and 2 from J, leaving 14 bases between them. Germline V gene sequence: CDR1 SGDLS, CDR2 YYNGEE. CDR3 nucleotide sequence: TGTGCCAGCAGCGTAGAATGGGGGGGCTCACAAGAGACCCAGTACTTC. It is translated as CASSVEWGGSQETQYF.

A note on this clonotype: One end of the junction does not line up with germline, which may come from a read error. This chain joins TRBV7-2 and TRBJ1-6, with D maybe TRBD1 (5 bases). The CDR3 covers 15 residues. CDR1 and CDR2 (germline): SGHTA, FQGNSA. CDR3 sequence: CASILVSGNNSPLHF. The CDR3 DNA sequence: TGTGCCAGCATCTTAGTGTCAGGGAATAATTCACCCCTCCACTTT.